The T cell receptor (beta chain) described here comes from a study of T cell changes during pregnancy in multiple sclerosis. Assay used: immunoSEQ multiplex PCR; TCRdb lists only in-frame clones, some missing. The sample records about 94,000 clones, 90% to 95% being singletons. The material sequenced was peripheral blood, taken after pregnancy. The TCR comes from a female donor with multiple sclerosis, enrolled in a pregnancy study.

CDR3: CASSGGPSGANVLTF. As DNA, the CDR3 is TGTGCCAGTTCAGGGGGCCCCTCTGGGGCCAACGTCCTGACTTTC. This sequence joins TRBV11-1 and TRBJ2-6; 8 positions match TRBD1. CDR3 length: 15 amino acids. Germline CDR1 and CDR2: SGHAT and FQDESV (reference sequence). With 9 bases clipped from V and 0 bases from J, the junction kept 4 bases outside the gene matches.